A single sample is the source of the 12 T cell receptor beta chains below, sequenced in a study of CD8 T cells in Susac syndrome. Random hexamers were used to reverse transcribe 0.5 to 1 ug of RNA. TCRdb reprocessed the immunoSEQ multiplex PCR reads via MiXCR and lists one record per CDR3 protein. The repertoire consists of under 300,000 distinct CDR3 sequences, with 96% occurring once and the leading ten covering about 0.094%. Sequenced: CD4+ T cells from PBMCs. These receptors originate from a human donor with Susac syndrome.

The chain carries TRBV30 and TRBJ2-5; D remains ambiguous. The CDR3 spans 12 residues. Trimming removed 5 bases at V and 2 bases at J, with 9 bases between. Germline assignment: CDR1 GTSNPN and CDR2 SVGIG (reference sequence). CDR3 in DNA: TGTGCCTGGCAGCGCAGTCAAGAGACCCAGTACTTC. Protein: CAWQRSQETQYF. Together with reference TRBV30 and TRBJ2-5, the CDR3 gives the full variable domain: SQTIHQWPATLVQPVGSPLSLECTVEGTSNPNLYWYRQAAGRGLQLLFYSVGIGQISSEVPQNLSASRPQDRQFILSSKKLLLSDSGFYLCAWQRSQETQYFGPGTRLLVL.

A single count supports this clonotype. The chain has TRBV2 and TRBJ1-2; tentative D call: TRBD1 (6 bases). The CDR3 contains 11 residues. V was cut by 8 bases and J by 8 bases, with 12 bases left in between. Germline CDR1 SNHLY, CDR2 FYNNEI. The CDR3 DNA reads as TGTGCCAGCTCCACAGGGATCGGCTACACCTTC. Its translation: CASSTGIGYTF.

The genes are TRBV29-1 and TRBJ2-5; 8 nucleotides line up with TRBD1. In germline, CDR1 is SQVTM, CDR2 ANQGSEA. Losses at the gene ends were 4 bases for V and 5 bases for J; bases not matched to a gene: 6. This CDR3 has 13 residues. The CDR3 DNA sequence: TGCAGCGTTGGGGCAGGGGGCATGGAGACCCAGTACTTC. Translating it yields CSVGAGGMETQYF.

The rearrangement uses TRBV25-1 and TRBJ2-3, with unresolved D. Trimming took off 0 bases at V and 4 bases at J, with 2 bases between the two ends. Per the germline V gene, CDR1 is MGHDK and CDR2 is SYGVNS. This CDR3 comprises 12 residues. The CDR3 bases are TGTGCCAGCAGTGAATATTCAGATACGCAGTATTTT. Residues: CASSEYSDTQYF.

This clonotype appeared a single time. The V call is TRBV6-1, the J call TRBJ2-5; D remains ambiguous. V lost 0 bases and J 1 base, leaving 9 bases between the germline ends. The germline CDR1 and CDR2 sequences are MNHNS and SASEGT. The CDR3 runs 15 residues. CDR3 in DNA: TGTGCCAGCAGTGAAGCGCGCGGCAGCCAAGAGACCCAGTACTTC. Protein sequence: CASSEARGSQETQYF.

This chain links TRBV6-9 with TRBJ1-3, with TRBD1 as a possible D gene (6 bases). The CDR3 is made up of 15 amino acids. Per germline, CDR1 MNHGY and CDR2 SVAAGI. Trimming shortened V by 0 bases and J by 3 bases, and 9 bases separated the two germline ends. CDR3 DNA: TGTGCCAGCAGTTATTCGAGGGGGTGTGGAAACACCATATATTTT. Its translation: CASSYSRGCGNTIYF.

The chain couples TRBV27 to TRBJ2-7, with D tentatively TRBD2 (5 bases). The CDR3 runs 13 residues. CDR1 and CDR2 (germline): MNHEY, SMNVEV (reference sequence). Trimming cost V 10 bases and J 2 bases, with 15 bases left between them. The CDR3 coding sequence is TGTGCCACTCGACAAACCGGGACCTACGAGCAGTACTTC. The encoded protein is CATRQTGTYEQYF.

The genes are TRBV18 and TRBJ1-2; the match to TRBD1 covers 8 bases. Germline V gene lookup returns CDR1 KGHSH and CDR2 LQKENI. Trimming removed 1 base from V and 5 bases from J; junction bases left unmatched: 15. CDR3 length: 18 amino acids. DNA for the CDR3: TGTGCCAGCTCACCACGTATTCCAGGGGGCGAAAAGATATATGGCTACACCTTC. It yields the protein CASSPRIPGGEKIYGYTF.

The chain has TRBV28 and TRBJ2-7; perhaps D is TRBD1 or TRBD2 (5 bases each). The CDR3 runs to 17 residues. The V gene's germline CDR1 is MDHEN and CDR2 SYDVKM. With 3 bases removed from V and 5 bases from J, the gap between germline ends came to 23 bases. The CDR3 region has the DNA TGTGCCAGCAGTTTGGGACGTCTTGGGCTTGGTGGAGACGAGCAGTACTTC. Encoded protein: CASSLGRLGLGGDEQYF. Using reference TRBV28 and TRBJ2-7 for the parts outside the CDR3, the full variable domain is DVKVTQSSRYLVKRTGEKVFLECVQDMDHENMFWYRQDPGLGLRLIYFSYDVKMKEKGDIPEGYSVSREKKERFSLILESASTNQTSMYLCASSLGRLGLGGDEQYFGPGTRLTVT.

In DNA form, the CDR3 reads TGTGCCAGCAGCCAAGATGTTCCCGGAGGAGAGCAGTACTTC. It codes for CASSQDVPGGEQYF. V and J are TRBV14 and TRBJ2-7, with a possible D match to TRBD2 (5 bases). The CDR3 loop spans 14 amino acids. The V end was cut by 0 bases, the J end by 7 bases, with 13 bases between. CDR1 and CDR2 from the germline V gene are SGHDN and FVKESK.

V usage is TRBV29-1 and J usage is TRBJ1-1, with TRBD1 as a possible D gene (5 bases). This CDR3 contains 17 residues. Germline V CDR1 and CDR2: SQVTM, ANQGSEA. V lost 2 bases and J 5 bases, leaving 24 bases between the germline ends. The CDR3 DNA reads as TGCAGCGTTGAACCCGGGGTAGGGGCGCGGATATTGACTGAAGCTTTCTTT. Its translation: CSVEPGVGARILTEAFF.

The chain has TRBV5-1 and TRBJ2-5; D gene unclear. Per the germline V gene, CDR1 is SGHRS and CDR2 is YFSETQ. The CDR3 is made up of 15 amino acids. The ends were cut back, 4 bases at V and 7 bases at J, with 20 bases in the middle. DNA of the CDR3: TGCGCCAGCAGCCCCTTAGAACTTCAAAAGGGGACCCAGTACTTC. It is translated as CASSPLELQKGTQYF.